The 9 T cell receptor beta chains below come from one sample, sequenced in a study of siplizumab effects on memory and regulatory T cells. Measured with immunoSEQ multiplex PCR; TCRdb has only the in-frame clones, and not every one. This table has about 120,000 clones, 93% appearing once. The sequencing input was non-Treg CD4+ T cells sorted from blood. These receptors were taken from a human donor in good health.

The chain links TRBV6-1 to TRBJ2-2; maybe TRBD2 (6 bases). Germline CDR1 reads MNHNS; CDR2 reads SASEGT. Trimming removed 8 bases from V and 4 bases from J, with 14 bases in between. CDR3 length: 14 residues. CDR3 region: CASRGTPPTGELFF. The CDR3 coding sequence is TGTGCCAGCCGAGGGACTCCCCCCACCGGGGAGCTGTTTTTT.

The chain links TRBV29-1 to TRBJ1-1; a possible D gene is TRBD1 (6 bases). The CDR3 consists of 12 residues. The V end lost 6 bases, the J end lost 1 base, and 9 bases lay between the germline ends. Germline V lookup: CDR1 SQVTM, CDR2 ANQGSEA. The CDR3 DNA reads TGCAGCGTGACCAGGGGGAACACTGAAGCTTTCTTT. Protein product: CSVTRGNTEAFF. Full variable domain (remainder filled in from reference TRBV29-1 and TRBJ1-1): SAVISQKPSRDICQRGTSLTIQCQVDSQVTMMFWYRQQPGQSLTLIATANQGSEATYESGFVIDKFPISRPNLTFSTLTVSNMSPEDSSIYLCSVTRGNTEAFFGQGTRLTVV.

The chain recombines TRBV6-6 with TRBJ2-5; 10 bases align to TRBD1. The CDR3 sequence is 13 residues long. The germline V gene encodes CDR1 MNHNY and CDR2 SVGAGI (reference sequence). V was clipped by 7 bases and J by 5 bases; unmatched bases: 4. CDR3 loop: CASTGQGVETQYF. CDR3 DNA sequence: TGTGCCAGCACCGGACAGGGGGTGGAGACCCAGTACTTC.

The chain uses TRBV28 and TRBJ2-4, with 9 bases fitting TRBD2. CDR1 MDHEN and CDR2 SYDVKM come from the germline V gene. With 2 bases clipped from V and 0 bases from J, the junction kept 5 bases outside the gene matches. The CDR3 spans 17 residues. The CDR3 is CASSLRASGIAKNIQYF. Here the CDR3 DNA reads TGTGCCAGCAGTTTAAGGGCTAGCGGGATAGCCAAAAACATTCAGTACTTC. The variable domain in full, completed from reference TRBV28 and TRBJ2-4, reads DVKVTQSSRYLVKRTGEKVFLECVQDMDHENMFWYRQDPGLGLRLIYFSYDVKMKEKGDIPEGYSVSREKKERFSLILESASTNQTSMYLCASSLRASGIAKNIQYFGAGTRLSVL.

The chain combines TRBV4-2 with TRBJ1-2, with TRBD1 identical over 10 bases. Trimming at V came to 1 base and at J to 2 bases, leaving 10 bases not matched to a gene. CDR1 and CDR2 (germline): LGHNA, YNFKEQ. The CDR3 covers 18 residues. The CDR3 here is CASSQGQGAPDLNYGYTF. The CDR3 DNA sequence: TGTGCCAGCAGCCAAGGACAGGGGGCCCCAGACTTAAACTATGGCTACACCTTC.

CDR3 amino acids: CASSQAGTGFDTQYF. The CDR3 DNA is TGCGCCAGCAGCCAAGCCGGGACAGGGTTCGATACGCAGTATTTT. The chain recombines TRBV4-1 with TRBJ2-3, with 9 nucleotides matching TRBD1. V shed 1 base and J 6 bases; nucleotides not matched to a gene: 5. CDR3 length equals 15 residues. The germline V gene has CDR1 MGHRA and CDR2 YSYEKL.

The chain links TRBV5-1 to TRBJ2-7; a possible D gene is TRBD2 (6 bases). The CDR3 is 14 residues long. V dropped 0 bases and J dropped 1 base, with 8 bases sitting between them. Germline loops: CDR1 SGHRS, CDR2 YFSETQ. CDR3 bases: TGCGCCAGCAGCTTGGCCGCGGGGTCCTACGAGCAGTACTTC. Translating gives CASSLAAGSYEQYF. Complete variable domain (other parts from reference TRBV5-1 and TRBJ2-7): KAGVTQTPRYLIKTRGQQVTLSCSPISGHRSVSWYQQTPGQGLQFLFEYFSETQRNKGNFPGRFSGRQFSNSRSEMNVSTLELGDSALYLCASSLAAGSYEQYFGPGTRLTVT.

The rearrangement uses TRBV2 and TRBJ2-1; TRBD1 matches 9 bases. Germline lookup yields CDR1 SNHLY and CDR2 FYNNEI. Losses at the gene ends were 7 bases for V and 8 bases for J; bases not matched to a gene: 12. This CDR3 comprises 15 residues. CDR3 sequence (DNA): TGTGCCAGCAATCGACGGGACAGGGAAAGTGATGAGCAGTTCTTC. Protein product: CASNRRDRESDEQFF.

The rearrangement links TRBV10-2 to TRBJ1-5, with 9 bases aligning to TRBD1. Germline CDR1 reads WSHSY; CDR2 reads SAAADI. CDR3 length: 14 amino acids. The J segment lost 6 bases and the V segment lost 5 bases, leaving 5 bases of the junction unmatched. CDR3: CASSLQGAPQPQHF. CDR3 in DNA: TGCGCCAGCAGTTTACAGGGGGCGCCTCAGCCCCAGCATTTT.